Below, one T cell receptor beta chain is given with its context. Germline V CDR1 and CDR2: LGHNA, YSLEER. This CDR3 spans 18 amino acids. Trimming at V came to 4 bases and at J to 7 bases, leaving 15 bases not matched to a gene. This sample is part of a study of blood T cell repertoires in COVID-19. Study background: Researchers got acute and convalescent COVID-19 samples from the United States, Italy and Spain. In each case, the material was cDNA or gDNA derived from T cells, B-cell-depleted T cells, or PBMCs.

In the original workflow: It was from reference gene primer amplification that nucleated cell counts were estimated. Sequencing used immunoSEQ multiplex PCR; TCRdb keeps in-frame clones, though not all of them. D and trimming come from the DNA, and the V and J calls and clone size come from that table. The table shows hundreds of thousands of clones, with 88% occurring only once. This chain connects TRBV4-3 to TRBJ2-1; 11 bases map to TRBD1. Material for sequencing was peripheral blood. This sequence originates from a woman aged 50 to 60 with active or convalescent COVID-19. Here the CDR3 DNA reads TGCGCCAGCAGCCGAGGTTTATCGGGGACAGGGGGTATGAATGAGCAGTTCTTC. As protein: CASSRGLSGTGGMNEQFF.